This TCR beta chain was retrieved from a study of technical replicates of blood from several donors. Germline V gene lookup returns CDR1 MRHNA and CDR2 SNTAGT. The CDR3 is 16 residues long. Trimming removed 0 bases at V and 4 bases at J, with 16 bases between. Sequencing used immunoSEQ multiplex PCR; TCRdb keeps in-frame clones, though not all of them. The sample carries 100,000 or so clones, around 96% recorded once. Material: T cells isolated from PBMCs. This receptor was identified in a human donor in good health. This chain uses TRBV6-4 with TRBJ2-7; D remains unclear. The CDR3 here is CASSDSCWPGSYEQYF. In nucleotides, the CDR3 is TGTGCCAGCAGTGACTCCTGTTGGCCGGGTTCGTACGAGCAGTACTTC.